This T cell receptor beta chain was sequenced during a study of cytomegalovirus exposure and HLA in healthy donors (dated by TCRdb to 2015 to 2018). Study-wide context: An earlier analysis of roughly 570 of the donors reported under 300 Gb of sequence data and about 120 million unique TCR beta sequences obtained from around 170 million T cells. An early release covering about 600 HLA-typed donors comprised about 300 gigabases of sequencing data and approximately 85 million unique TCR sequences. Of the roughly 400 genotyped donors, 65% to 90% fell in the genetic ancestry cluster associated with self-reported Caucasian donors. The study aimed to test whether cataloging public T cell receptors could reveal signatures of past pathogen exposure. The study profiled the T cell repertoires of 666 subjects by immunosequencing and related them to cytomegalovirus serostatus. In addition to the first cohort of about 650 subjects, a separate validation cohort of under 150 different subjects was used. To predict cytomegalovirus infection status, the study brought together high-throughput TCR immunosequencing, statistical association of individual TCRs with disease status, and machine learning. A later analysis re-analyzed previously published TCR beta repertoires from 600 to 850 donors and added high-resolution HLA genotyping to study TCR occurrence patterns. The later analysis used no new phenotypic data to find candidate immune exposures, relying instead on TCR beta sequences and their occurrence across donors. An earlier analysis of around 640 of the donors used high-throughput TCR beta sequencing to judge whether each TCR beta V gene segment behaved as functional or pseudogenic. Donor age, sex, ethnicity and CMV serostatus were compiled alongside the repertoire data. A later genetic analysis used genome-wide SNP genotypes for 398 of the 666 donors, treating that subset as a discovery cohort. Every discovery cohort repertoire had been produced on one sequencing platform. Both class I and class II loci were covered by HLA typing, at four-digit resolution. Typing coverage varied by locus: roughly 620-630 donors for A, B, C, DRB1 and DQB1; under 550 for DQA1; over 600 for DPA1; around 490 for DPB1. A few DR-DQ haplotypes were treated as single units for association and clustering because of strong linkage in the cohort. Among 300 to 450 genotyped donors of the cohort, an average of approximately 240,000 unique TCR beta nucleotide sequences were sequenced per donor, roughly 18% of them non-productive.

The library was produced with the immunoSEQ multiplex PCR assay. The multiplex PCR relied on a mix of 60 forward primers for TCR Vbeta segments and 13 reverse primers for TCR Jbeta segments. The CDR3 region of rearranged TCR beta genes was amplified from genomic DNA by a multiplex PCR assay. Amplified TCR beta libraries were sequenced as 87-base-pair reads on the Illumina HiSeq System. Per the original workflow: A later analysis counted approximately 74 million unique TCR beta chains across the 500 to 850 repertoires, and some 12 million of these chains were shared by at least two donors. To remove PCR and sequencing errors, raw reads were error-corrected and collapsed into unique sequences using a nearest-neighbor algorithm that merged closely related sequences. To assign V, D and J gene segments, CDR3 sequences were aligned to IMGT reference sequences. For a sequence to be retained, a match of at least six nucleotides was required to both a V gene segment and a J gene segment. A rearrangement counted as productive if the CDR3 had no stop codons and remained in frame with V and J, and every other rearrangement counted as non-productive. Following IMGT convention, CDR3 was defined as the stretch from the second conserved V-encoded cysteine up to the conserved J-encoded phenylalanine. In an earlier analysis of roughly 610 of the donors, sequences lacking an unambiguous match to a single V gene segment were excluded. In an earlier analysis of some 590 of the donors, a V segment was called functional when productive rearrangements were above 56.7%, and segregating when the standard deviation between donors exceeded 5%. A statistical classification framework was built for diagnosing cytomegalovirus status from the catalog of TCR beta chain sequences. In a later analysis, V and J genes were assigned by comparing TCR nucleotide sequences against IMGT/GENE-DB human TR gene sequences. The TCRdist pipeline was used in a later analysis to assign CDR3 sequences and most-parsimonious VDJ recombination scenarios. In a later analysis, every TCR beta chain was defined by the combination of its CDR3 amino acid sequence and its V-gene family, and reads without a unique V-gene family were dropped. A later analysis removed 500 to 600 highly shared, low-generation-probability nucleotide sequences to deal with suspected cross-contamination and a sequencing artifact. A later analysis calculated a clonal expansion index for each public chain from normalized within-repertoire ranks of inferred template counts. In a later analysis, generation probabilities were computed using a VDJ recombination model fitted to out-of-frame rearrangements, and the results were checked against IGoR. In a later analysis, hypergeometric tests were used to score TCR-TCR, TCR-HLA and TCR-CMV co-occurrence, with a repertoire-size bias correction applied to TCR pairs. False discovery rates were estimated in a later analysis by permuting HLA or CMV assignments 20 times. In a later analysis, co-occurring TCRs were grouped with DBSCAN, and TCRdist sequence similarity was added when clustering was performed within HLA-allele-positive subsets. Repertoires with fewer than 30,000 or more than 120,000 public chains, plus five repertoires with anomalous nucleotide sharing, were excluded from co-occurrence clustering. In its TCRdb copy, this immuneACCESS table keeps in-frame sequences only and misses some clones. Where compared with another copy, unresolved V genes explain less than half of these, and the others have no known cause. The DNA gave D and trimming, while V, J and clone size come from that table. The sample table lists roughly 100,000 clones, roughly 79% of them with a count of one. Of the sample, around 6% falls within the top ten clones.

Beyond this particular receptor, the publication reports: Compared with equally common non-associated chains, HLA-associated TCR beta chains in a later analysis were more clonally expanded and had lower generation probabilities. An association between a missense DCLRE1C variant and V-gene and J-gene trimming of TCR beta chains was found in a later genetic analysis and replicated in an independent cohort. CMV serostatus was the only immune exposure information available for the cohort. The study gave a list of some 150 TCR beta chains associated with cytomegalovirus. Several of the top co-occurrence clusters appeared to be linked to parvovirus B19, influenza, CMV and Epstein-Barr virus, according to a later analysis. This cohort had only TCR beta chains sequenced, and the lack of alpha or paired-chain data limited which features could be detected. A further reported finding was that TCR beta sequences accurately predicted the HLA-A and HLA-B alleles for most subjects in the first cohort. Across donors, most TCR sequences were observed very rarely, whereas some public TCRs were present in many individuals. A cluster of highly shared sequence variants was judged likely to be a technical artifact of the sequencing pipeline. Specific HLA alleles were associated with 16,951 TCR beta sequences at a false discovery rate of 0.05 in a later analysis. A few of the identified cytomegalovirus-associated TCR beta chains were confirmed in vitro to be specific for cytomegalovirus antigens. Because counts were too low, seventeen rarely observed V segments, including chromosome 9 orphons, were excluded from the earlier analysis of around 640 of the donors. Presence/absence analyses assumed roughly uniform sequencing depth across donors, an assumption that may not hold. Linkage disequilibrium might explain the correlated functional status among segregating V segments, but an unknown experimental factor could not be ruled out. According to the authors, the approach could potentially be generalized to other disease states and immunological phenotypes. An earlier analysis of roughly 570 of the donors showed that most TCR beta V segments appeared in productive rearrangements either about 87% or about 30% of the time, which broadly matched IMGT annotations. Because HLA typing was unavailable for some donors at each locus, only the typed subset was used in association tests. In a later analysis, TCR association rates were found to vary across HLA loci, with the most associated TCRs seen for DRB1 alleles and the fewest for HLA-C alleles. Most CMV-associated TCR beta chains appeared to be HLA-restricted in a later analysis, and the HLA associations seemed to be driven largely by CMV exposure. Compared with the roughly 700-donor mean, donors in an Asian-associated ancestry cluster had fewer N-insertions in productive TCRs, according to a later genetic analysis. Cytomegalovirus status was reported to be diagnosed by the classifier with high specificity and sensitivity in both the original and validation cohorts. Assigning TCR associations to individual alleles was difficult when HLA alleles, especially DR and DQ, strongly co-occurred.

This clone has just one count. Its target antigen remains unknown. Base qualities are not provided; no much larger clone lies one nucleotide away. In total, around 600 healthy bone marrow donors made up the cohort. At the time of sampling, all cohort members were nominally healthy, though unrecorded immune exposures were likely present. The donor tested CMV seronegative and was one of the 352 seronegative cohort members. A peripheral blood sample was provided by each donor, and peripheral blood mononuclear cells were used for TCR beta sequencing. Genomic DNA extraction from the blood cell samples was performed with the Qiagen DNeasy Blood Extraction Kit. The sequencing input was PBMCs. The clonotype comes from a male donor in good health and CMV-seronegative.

The bases read TGTGCCAGTAGGCCGGACAGGGGCATAGATACGCAGTATTTT. Translation gives CASRPDRGIDTQYF. The receptor chain draws on TRBV19 and TRBJ2-3; TRBD1 lines up with 9 middle nucleotides. CDR1 and CDR2 are read off the germline V gene (reference sequence) as LNHDA and SQIVND. Relative to germline, V is missing 6 bases and J is missing 5 bases, with 6 bases of the junction outside any gene match. Taken from cysteine to phenylalanine, the CDR3 has 14 residues. Just CDR3 DNA is preserved here, 42 bases in frame from base 1.